This TCR beta chain was observed in a study of OX40 agonist ivuxolimab in advanced cancers. This clone was counted a few times. The antigen is undetermined. V gave up 3 bases and J gave up 2 bases; unmatched junction bases: 2. CDR1 and CDR2 (germline): SNHLY, FYNNEI. CDR3 length equals 15 residues. Clones were read by immunoSEQ multiplex PCR, and TCRdb kept only the in-frame ones, dropping some. The table records over 100,000 clones, approximately 90% of them present only once. Broader study findings: Compared with CD4+, CD8+ T cells on average had more expanded clones.

Sequencing used CD4+ or CD8+ T cells sorted from blood, obtained in a trial of the OX40 agonist ivuxolimab. This clonotype was obtained from an adult with an advanced solid tumor such as melanoma, head and neck, liver or kidney cancer. The chain couples TRBV2 to TRBJ1-5; 9 bases are shared with TRBD1. The CDR3, as DNA: TGTGCCAGCAGTGACCGGACAGGGGGCAATCAGCCCCAGCATTTT. Translated: CASSDRTGGNQPQHF.